The clone carrying this T cell receptor (beta chain) was seen more than once but under ten times. The antigen remains unidentified. Noted time point: patch test 1, 2 weeks after DPC sensitization. Stated treatment: therapeutic diphenylcyclopropenone sensitization with weekly scalp DPC. Ahead of each patch test application, blood was drawn. V gave up 4 bases and J gave up 2 bases, with 14 bases separating them. In germline, CDR1 is SGHTA, CDR2 FQGNSA. The CDR3 spans 15 residues. This sample stems from a study of human T cells and chemical hapten exposure. General study results and limits: Donors had alopecia, so their immune response may differ from healthy people's. A positive correlation with patch test score was found for PT1 expanded TCR counts.

TCRdb re-derived calls from the RACE reads in MiXCR, one entry per CDR3 protein. The sample consists of 180,000 or so distinct CDR3 sequences, roughly 14% of them appearing once. The chain couples TRBV7-2 to TRBJ1-1; weak D call: TRBD1 (6 bases). The sequenced sample was whole blood, obtained in connection with sensitization to the hapten diphenylcyclopropenone (DPC). This receptor was obtained from a woman in her 30s with alopecia areata. Some clones in this sample may be carry-over from other donors' samples. The CDR3 protein is CASSWAGAPNTEAFF. As DNA, the CDR3 is TGTGCCAGCAGCTGGGCAGGGGCCCCCAACACTGAAGCTTTCTTT.